Listed below are T cell receptor beta chains from one sample, sequenced in a study of persistence of HIV-infected CD4 T cells. These receptors are not linked to any known antigen. Generated by immunoSEQ multiplex PCR, the TCRdb table keeps only in-frame clones and is missing some. The sample contains approximately 65,000 clones, about four fifths of which appear only once. Sequencing was performed on CD4+ T cells sorted from PBMCs after approximately 19-hour stimulation, taken from a patient who received antiretroviral therapy. All receptors derive from an adult man with HIV who was CMV-seropositive. The CDR3 runs from the conserved cysteine through the conserved F or W. A D gene is named only where the DNA matches it firmly. Size is omitted from some rows. Given values are once, few, many or a class for expanded clones.

.,TRBJ2-7,.,TRBV28,TGTGCCAGCAGTCCCCTGGGGGGACTGACGATCTCCTACGAGCAGTACTTC,CASSPLGGLTISYEQYF
.,TRBJ1-5,few,TRBV2,TGTGCCAGCAGTGACCCCCCCTTGAGGTCCGACAGCAACAATCAGCCCCAGCATTTT,CASSDPPLRSDSNNQPQHF
.,TRBJ1-1,.,TRBV2,TGTGCCAGCAGGGTGAGGAGGGCGAACACTGAAGCTTTCTTT,CASRVRRANTEAFF
.,TRBJ1-5,.,TRBV18,TGTGCCAGCTCACCACGTCAGGGAGACAATCAGCCCCAGCATTTT,CASSPRQGDNQPQHF
.,TRBJ2-7,.,TRBV2,TGTGCCAGCATCCCCGGACTCTCGCGGGAGCAGTACTTC,CASIPGLSREQYF
TRBD1,TRBJ1-1,.,TRBV25-1,TGTGCCAGCAGAGGACAGGGGGCTATCGCTGAAGCTTTCTTT,CASRGQGAIAEAFF
TRBD1,TRBJ1-2,.,TRBV4-2,TGTGCCAGCAGCCACCCCCTAGACCCGACAGGGGGCGGCTATGGCTACACCTTC,CASSHPLDPTGGGYGYTF
.,TRBJ2-3,.,TRBV9,TGTGCCAGCAGCGTAGGACCACGGGCAGATACGCAGTATTTT,CASSVGPRADTQYF
.,TRBJ2-2,once,TRBV6-5,TGTGCCAGCAGTTACTCTGGCGGGGCAAAAGAGCTGTTTTTT,CASSYSGGAKELFF
TRBD2,TRBJ2-3,once,TRBV5-8,TGTGCCAGCAGCTTCCTTGCGGGGGGGTCTCTAGATACGCAGTATTTT,CASSFLAGGSLDTQYF
.,TRBJ2-2,.,TRBV18,TGTGCCAGCTCACGCCAGCAGAGACGAAACACCGGGGAGCTGTTTTTT,CASSRQQRRNTGELFF
TRBD1,TRBJ2-3,.,TRBV5-1,TGCGCCAGCAGCCCGGGACAGAGCACAGATACGCAGTATTTT,CASSPGQSTDTQYF
TRBD2,TRBJ2-3,.,TRBV24-1,TGCTCTACTAGCGATCTCACAGATACGCAGTATTTT,CSTSDLTDTQYF
TRBD1,TRBJ2-6,few,TRBV15,TGTGCCACCAGCAGGGGACAGGGTATCTCTGGGGCCAACGTCCTGACTTTC,CATSRGQGISGANVLTF
.,TRBJ2-3,once,TRBV3-1/TRBV3-2,TGTGCCAGCAGCCACGGGAACTACGATACGCAGTATTTT,CASSHGNYDTQYF
.,TRBJ2-5,.,TRBV5-1,TGCGCCAGCAAGAGGGGGGGGCAGACTGATGAGACCCAGTACTTC,CASKRGGQTDETQYF
.,TRBJ1-1,.,TRBV19,TGTGCCAGTAGACAACAGCTGAACACTGAAGCTTTCTTT,CASRQQLNTEAFF
TRBD2,TRBJ2-3,.,TRBV27,TGTGCCAGCAGTACTTTTAGCGGGGGGAACACAGATACGCAGTATTTT,CASSTFSGGNTDTQYF
TRBD2,TRBJ2-7,once,TRBV18,TGTGCCAGCTCACCTAGCGGGGGTCCCTACGAGCAGTACTTC,CASSPSGGPYEQYF
.,TRBJ2-3,.,TRBV7-3,TGTGCCAGCAGCAGGGGTGGGAGCCGATCCACAGATACGCAGTATTTT,CASSRGGSRSTDTQYF
TRBD1,TRBJ2-6,.,TRBV2,TGTGCCAGCAGTTATACAGGGGGCAGGGCCAACGTCCTGACTTTC,CASSYTGGRANVLTF
TRBD2,TRBJ2-7,.,TRBV7-2,TGTGCCAGCAGATTTAGCGGGGGGGCCGGCGAGCAGTACTTC,CASRFSGGAGEQYF
TRBD1,TRBJ2-2,.,TRBV7-8,TGTGCCAGCAGCTCACAGGGGGCTGGAAACACCGGGGAGCTGTTTTTT,CASSSQGAGNTGELFF
.,TRBJ1-4,.,TRBV7-8,TGTGCCAGCACCCTGGATGATACAGAAGGGGAAAAACTGTTTTTT,CASTLDDTEGEKLFF
.,TRBJ1-4,.,TRBV6-6,TGTGCCAGCAGTTACGGTGGGCGCGGTGAAAAACTGTTTTTT,CASSYGGRGEKLFF
TRBD1,TRBJ2-5,.,TRBV6-5,TGTGCCAGCACCGAGACAGGGGGCGTAGAGACCCAGTACTTC,CASTETGGVETQYF
.,TRBJ2-7,.,TRBV6-6,TGTGCCAGCAGTTACTCCACCCAGGTCTCCTACGAGCAGTACTTC,CASSYSTQVSYEQYF
.,TRBJ2-3,.,TRBV6-1,TGTGCCAGCAGTGAATTCCACCGAAGCGATACTCACCAGTATTTT,CASSEFHRSDTHQYF
.,TRBJ2-7,few,TRBV2,TGTGCCAGCAGCCTGAAATTAATAACCAGGGACGAGCAGTACTTC,CASSLKLITRDEQYF
.,TRBJ2-6,.,TRBV5-1,TGCGCCAGCAGCTTGGGGGCCCCCGGGGCCAACGTCCTGACTTTC,CASSLGAPGANVLTF
.,TRBJ2-2,.,TRBV5-5,TGTGCCAGCAGCGAGTTCAACAGGAGGACCGGGGAGCTGTTTTTT,CASSEFNRRTGELFF
TRBD1,TRBJ1-1,few,TRBV28,TGTGCCAGCAGTTTAGTATCGACAGGGTCCAACACTGAAGCTTTCTTT,CASSLVSTGSNTEAFF
.,TRBJ1-1,once,TRBV5-4,TGTGCCAGCAGCTTGGGGAGGTGGAACACTGAAGCTTTCTTT,CASSLGRWNTEAFF
.,TRBJ1-4,.,TRBV6-6,TGTGCCAGCAGTCTCAGATGGGAAAAACTGTTTTTT,CASSLRWEKLFF
.,TRBJ1-4,.,TRBV5-4,TGTGCCAGCAGCCCTGAACAGGTTGCAACTAATGAAAAACTGTTTTTT,CASSPEQVATNEKLFF
TRBD1,TRBJ1-1,.,TRBV7-9,TGTGCCAGCAGCTCGGACAGGGGGCGAGTAACTGAAGCTTTCTTT,CASSSDRGRVTEAFF
.,TRBJ2-7,.,TRBV5-6,TGTGCCAGCAGCTTGCTTAAGTCAGAATCCTACGAGCAGTACTTC,CASSLLKSESYEQYF
.,TRBJ2-3,.,TRBV29-1,TGCAGCGCCGGGACGGCTACAGATACGCAGTATTTT,CSAGTATDTQYF
TRBD2,TRBJ2-1,.,TRBV20-1,TGCAGTGCTAGTAAAGGGGCCCGGACTAGCGGGTTCAATGAGCAGTTCTTC,CSASKGARTSGFNEQFF
TRBD1,TRBJ1-2,.,TRBV12-3/TRBV12-4,TGTGCCAGCAGTTCGACAGGGTTAACTGGCTACACCTTC,CASSSTGLTGYTF
.,TRBJ1-1,.,TRBV6-1,TGTGCCAGCAGTGAGTATATTAAGCTTGAAGCTTTCTTT,CASSEYIKLEAFF
.,TRBJ1-2,.,TRBV27,TGTGCCAGCAGGCAAACAAGGGAAGGCTACACCTTC,CASRQTREGYTF
TRBD1,TRBJ2-7,.,TRBV10-3,TGTGCCATCAGTACAGGGGGGAGATCCTACGAGCAGTACTTC,CAISTGGRSYEQYF
TRBD1,TRBJ1-3,.,TRBV3-1/TRBV3-2,TGTGCCAGCAGCCAAGATCTTAATCGGGACAGGGTGAGAAGAGCCTCTGGAAACACCATATATTTT,CASSQDLNRDRVRRASGNTIYF
.,TRBJ1-5,.,TRBV6-5,TGTGCCAGCAGTCCCTTAGGGGCCCAGCCCCAGCATTTT,CASSPLGAQPQHF
TRBD2,TRBJ2-1,.,TRBV2,TGTGCCAGCAGTATCGGGACTAGCGGCAATGAGCAGTTCTTC,CASSIGTSGNEQFF